This T cell receptor (beta chain) is drawn from a study of vaccination effects on CD4 cells after COVID-19. In the ViraFEST assay, antigen-specific CD4+ clonotypes were identified by expansion after peptide-pool stimulation. Following culture for 9 to 11 days, CD4+ T cells were isolated. Under 2.5 million PBMC were placed in each well, which was supplemented with approximately 9.2 IU/ml IL-2 and roughly 10 ug/ml peptides. A word on this clone: Its antigen is unidentified.

Method: immunoSEQ multiplex PCR; TCRdb's copy keeps in-frame clones and lacks some. The sample contains tens of thousands of clones, around four fifths of which appear only once. The receptor's source is a human donor who received a COVID-19 vaccine. Sequencing was performed on CD4+ T cells from PBMCs cultured with HCoV-229E spike peptides, taken before COVID-19 vaccination.

The CDR3 DNA sequence: TGTGCCAGCAGTTATGGGACGGGGAACACTGAAGCTTTCTTT. Its translation is CASSYGTGNTEAFF. The chain couples TRBV6-5 to TRBJ1-1; maybe TRBD1 (5 bases). V dropped 3 bases and J dropped 1 base, with 9 bases sitting between them. The CDR3 has 14 amino acids. The germline V gene has CDR1 MNHEY and CDR2 SVGAGI.